What follows are 27 T cell receptor beta chains derived from one specimen sequenced in a study of blood T cell repertoires in COVID-19 (dated by TCRdb to 2018 to 2021). The library was prepared using the immunoSEQ multiplex PCR assay. TCRdb holds this immuneACCESS table with in-frame rearrangements only. Some clones are missing; in checked studies, unresolved V genes explain under half, and the rest has no known cause. The sample table contains about 38,000 clones; only one count was recorded for approximately 80% of them. The ten largest account for under 5% of the sample. Sequencing was done on a sample of peripheral blood. The receptors come from a man between 50 and 59 years old with active COVID-19.

Here the CDR3 DNA reads TGTGCCAGCAGCTTAGATTTGCGGGGGGAAGATACGCAGTATTTT. Its translation is CASSLDLRGEDTQYF. V is TRBV7-2 and J is TRBJ2-3; 8 bases match TRBD2. CDR3 length: 15 amino acids. The J segment lost 5 bases and the V segment lost 1 base, leaving 5 bases of the junction unmatched. The V gene's germline CDR1 is SGHTA and CDR2 FQGNSA.

This chain connects TRBV5-4 to TRBJ2-7, with D possibly TRBD2 on 5 matching bases. V was clipped by 4 bases and J by 3 bases, with 8 bases between them. Looked up from germline, CDR1 is SGHNT and CDR2 is YYREEE (reference sequence). The CDR3 runs to 12 residues. For the CDR3, the DNA is TGTGCCAGCAGCCCGGGGAACTACGAGCAGTACTTC. This sequence encodes CASSPGNYEQYF. Variable domain in full (rest from reference TRBV5-4 and TRBJ2-7): ETGVTQSPTHLIKTRGQQVTLRCSSQSGHNTVSWYQQALGQGPQFIFQYYREEENGRGNFPPRFSGLQFPNYSSELNVNALELDDSALYLCASSPGNYEQYFGPGTRLTVT.

This clone was counted between two and nine times. This chain joins TRBV4-3 and TRBJ2-5, with D perhaps TRBD1 (5 bases). CDR1 and CDR2 (germline): LGHNA, YSLEER. Trimming took off 0 bases at V and 7 bases at J, with 15 bases between the two ends. CDR3 length equals 15 residues. The chain's CDR3 is CASSQEIQGSGTQYF. CDR3 nucleotides: TGCGCCAGCAGCCAAGAAATTCAGGGATCGGGGACCCAGTACTTC.

J is TRBJ1-2 and V is TRBV9; 9 bases align to TRBD1. The V segment lost 1 base and the J segment 5 bases; nucleotides outside the gene matches: 18. CDR3 size: 19 residues. CDR1 is SGDLS, CDR2 YYNGEE, per germline. In DNA form, the CDR3 reads TGTGCCAGCAGCGTACCCGAACGGGACAGGGCACCACCCTATTATGGCTACACCTTC. It yields the protein CASSVPERDRAPPYYGYTF.

This sequence joins TRBV2 and TRBJ1-2, with a possible D match to TRBD1 (5 bases). V lost 4 bases, J lost 4 bases, and 13 bases lay in between. Germline loops: CDR1 SNHLY, CDR2 FYNNEI. The CDR3 totals 14 residues. CDR3 bases: TGTGCCAGCAGTGGGTCCAGGGTGGGCTATGGCTACACCTTC. Translated: CASSGSRVGYGYTF.

The rearrangement joins TRBV19 to TRBJ1-1; D may be TRBD1 (6 bases). The germline CDR1 and CDR2 sequences are LNHDA and SQIVND (reference sequence). The CDR3 has 12 amino acids. Trimming removed 8 bases at V and 7 bases at J, with 14 bases between. CDR3 sequence (DNA): TGTGCCAGTGACAGGAGAACAGGTGAAGCTTTCTTT. Its protein is CASDRRTGEAFF.

The CDR3 bases are TGTGCCAGCAGCGGGACAGGGGGCAGAAATACGCAGTATTTT. Its protein product is CASSGTGGRNTQYF. The J gene is TRBJ2-3, the V gene TRBV6-5; 12 bases agree with TRBD1. Germline V CDR1 and CDR2: MNHEY, SVGAGI. Trimming cost V 6 bases and J 7 bases; bases outside gene matches: 5. The CDR3 totals 14 residues.

The V and J genes are TRBV5-1 and TRBJ2-2, with D possibly TRBD1 on 6 matching bases. V lost 4 bases and J lost 6, with 10 bases in between. The germline V gene has CDR1 SGHRS and CDR2 YFSETQ. This CDR3 contains 13 residues. CDR3 region: CASSPEGAGELFF. CDR3 nucleotides: TGCGCCAGCAGCCCCGAGGGGGCCGGGGAGCTGTTTTTT.

There are a few counts of this clone. The J gene is TRBJ1-4, the V gene TRBV5-8; 9 bases agree with TRBD1. The CDR3 has 15 residues. The V and J ends lost 4 bases and 4 bases, in that order; junction bases with no gene match: 5. Germline CDR1 reads SGHTS; CDR2 reads YDEGEE. CDR3 sequence (DNA): TGTGCCAGCAGCAGAAGGACAGGGGATAATGAAAAACTGTTTTTT. Protein sequence: CASSRRTGDNEKLFF. Filled out from reference TRBV5-8 and TRBJ1-4, the complete variable domain reads EAGVTQSPTHLIKTRGQQATLRCSPISGHTSVYWYQQALGLGLQFLLWYDEGEERNRGNFPPRFSGRQFPNYSSELNVNALELEDSALYLCASSRRTGDNEKLFFGSGTQLSVL.

This chain connects TRBV5-1 to TRBJ1-2; D is unclear. This CDR3 has 14 residues. With 3 bases removed from V and 0 bases from J, the gap between germline ends came to 9 bases. Germline CDR1 and CDR2: SGHRS and YFSETQ. The DNA of the CDR3 is TGCGCCAGCAGCTGGCACATTACTAACTATGGCTACACCTTC. Residues: CASSWHITNYGYTF.

The chain joins TRBV4-2 to TRBJ2-7, with D unresolved. CDR1 LGHNA and CDR2 YNFKEQ come from the germline V gene. Trimming cost V 0 bases and J 6 bases, with 6 bases left between them. The CDR3 totals 12 residues. This chain's CDR3 is CASSQDLIEQYF. DNA for the CDR3: TGTGCCAGCAGCCAAGATCTTATCGAGCAGTACTTC.

The chain employs TRBV5-6 and TRBJ1-5; D is possibly TRBD1 (5 bases). V was clipped by 2 bases and J by 6 bases, with 12 bases between them. Germline assignment: CDR1 SGHDT and CDR2 YYEEEE. This CDR3 region has 14 residues. The chain's CDR3 is CASSFQGGGQPQHF. The CDR3 DNA sequence: TGTGCCAGCAGCTTCCAGGGAGGCGGTCAGCCCCAGCATTTT.

The rearrangement joins TRBV7-2 to TRBJ1-1; TRBD1 matches at 9 bases. The CDR3 covers 14 residues. Germline V gene data show CDR1 as SGHTA and CDR2 as FQGNSA. Losses at the gene ends were 4 bases for V and 4 bases for J; bases not matched to a gene: 4. The CDR3 sequence is CASSSQTGGTEAFF. In DNA form, the CDR3 reads TGTGCCAGCAGCTCCCAGACAGGGGGCACTGAAGCTTTCTTT.

The V call is TRBV10-3, the J call TRBJ2-1; maybe TRBD2 (7 bases). This CDR3 has 16 residues. Trimming stripped 6 bases from V and 3 bases from J, with 18 bases between. Germline V gives CDR1 ENHRY, CDR2 SYGVKD. The CDR3 region is CAIRKGTGGNYNEQFF. The CDR3, as DNA: TGTGCCATCAGGAAGGGTACGGGGGGCAACTACAATGAGCAGTTCTTC.

This clone was detected a few times. The chain carries TRBV7-9 and TRBJ2-2, with 8 bases matching TRBD2. Germline V gene data show CDR1 as SEHNR and CDR2 as FQNEAQ (reference sequence). This CDR3 comprises 16 residues. V was pared by 5 bases and J by 3 bases, with 8 bases of the junction left unmatched. The CDR3 coding sequence is TGTGCCAGCAGCCCTCGGACTAGCCTCGACACCGGGGAGCTGTTTTTT. It is translated as CASSPRTSLDTGELFF.

V usage is TRBV5-1 and J usage is TRBJ2-7; the match to TRBD1 covers 7 bases. CDR3 length: 14 amino acids. In germline, CDR1 is SGHRS, CDR2 YFSETQ. Germline trimming cut 4 bases from V and 3 bases from J; bases unmatched to any gene: 7. CDR3 region: CASSPSDRSYEQYF. CDR3 nucleotide sequence: TGCGCCAGCAGCCCATCGGACAGGAGCTACGAGCAGTACTTC. The full variable domain, in which reference TRBV5-1 and TRBJ2-7 provide the parts outside the CDR3, is KAGVTQTPRYLIKTRGQQVTLSCSPISGHRSVSWYQQTPGQGLQFLFEYFSETQRNKGNFPGRFSGRQFSNSRSEMNVSTLELGDSALYLCASSPSDRSYEQYFGPGTRLTVT.

J is TRBJ2-7 and V is TRBV28; 8 bases line up with TRBD1. The V gene's germline CDR1 is MDHEN and CDR2 SYDVKM. The CDR3 loop spans 17 amino acids. Trimming at V came to 4 bases and at J to 2 bases, leaving 13 bases not matched to a gene. The CDR3 bases are TGTGCCAGCAGTTACCCCTCCGACAGGGGTAGGGCCTACGAGCAGTACTTC. Translated, it gives CASSYPSDRGRAYEQYF.

The V and J genes are TRBV14 and TRBJ1-2; possible D gene TRBD1, 6 bases. The CDR3 length is 15 residues. With 3 bases removed from V and 7 bases from J, the gap between germline ends came to 18 bases. The germline V gene encodes CDR1 SGHDN and CDR2 FVKESK. This CDR3 reads CASSQILQGTIGYTF. Written as DNA, the CDR3 is TGTGCCAGCAGCCAGATTTTACAGGGAACTATTGGCTACACCTTC.

Of note for this clone: The CDR3 carries no conserved terminal phenylalanine or tryptophan, so it likely arises from a read error. The limits of the CDR3 on the DNA are not certain, so only TCRdb's listed CDR3 is given. V and J are TRBV27 and TRBJ2-7; the table's D call, TRBD1, was not checked against the DNA. The CDR3 numbers 15 amino acids, ends counted. Germline lookup yields CDR1 MNHEY and CDR2 SMNVEV (reference sequence). This CDR3 is CASSHPPSPPGQGGL.

The V and J genes are TRBV6-1 and TRBJ1-2; 8 nucleotides match TRBD1. Germline loops: CDR1 MNHNS, CDR2 SASEGT. Trimming took 3 bases from V and 6 from J; bases not matched to a gene: 9. The CDR3 extends over 15 amino acids. DNA of the CDR3: TGTGCCAGCAGTGATTTTACAGGGGGAGTCAATGGCTACACCTTC. It specifies CASSDFTGGVNGYTF.

This chain uses TRBV12-3 or TRBV12-4 with TRBJ2-7; D possibly corresponds to TRBD1 (5 bases). CDR3 length: 13 residues. Trimming took 8 bases from V and 0 from J, leaving 11 bases between them. The CDR3 sequence is CASRMTVSYEQYF. The CDR3 nucleotides are TGTGCCAGCCGTATGACAGTCTCCTACGAGCAGTACTTC.

This clone was seen only a few times. The chain carries TRBV3-1 (or the pseudogene TRBV3-2) and TRBJ2-7; 7 nucleotides align to TRBD1. Trimming cost V 3 bases and J 4 bases; bases outside gene matches: 6. Germline CDR1 is LGHDT and CDR2 is YNNKEL (reference sequence). There are 14 residues in the CDR3. The CDR3 DNA follows: TGTGCCAGCAGCCAGGAAGGGGGCGAGTACGAGCAGTACTTC. This codes for CASSQEGGEYEQYF.

J is TRBJ1-2 and V is TRBV6-1; D not certain. The CDR3 is made up of 15 amino acids. V shed 3 bases and J shed 4 bases, with 15 bases lying between them. Germline V gene data show CDR1 as MNHNS and CDR2 as SASEGT. In nucleotides, the CDR3 is TGTGCCAGCAGTGACCACAGAGCTGGTGGCTATGGCTACACCTTC. The encoded protein is CASSDHRAGGYGYTF.

The chain carries TRBV28 and TRBJ2-5; 7 bases match TRBD2. The CDR3 covers 16 residues. The germline V gene encodes CDR1 MDHEN and CDR2 SYDVKM. V shed 5 bases, J shed 0 bases, and the junction held 9 bases outside the gene matches. CDR3 nucleotides: TGTGCCAGCAGTCTGCGGGGGAGGGCCCACCAAGAGACCCAGTACTTC. Its protein product is CASSLRGRAHQETQYF.

This clone has only a few counts. V gene TRBV4-3 combines with J gene TRBJ2-3; 8 bases agree with TRBD2. The CDR3 sequence is 15 residues long. Unmatched junction bases numbered 3, after V lost 4 bases and J lost 0 bases. Per germline, CDR1 LGHNA and CDR2 YSLEER. The CDR3 DNA follows: TGCGCCAGCAGCCGGGGCGGGGGGAGCACAGATACGCAGTATTTT. Encoded protein: CASSRGGGSTDTQYF.

V usage is TRBV6-5 and J usage is TRBJ1-2; D possibly corresponds to TRBD1 (5 bases). V gave up 5 bases and J gave up 7 bases, with 17 bases separating them. The CDR3 is 14 amino acids. The germline gives CDR1 MNHEY, CDR2 SVGAGI. Here the CDR3 DNA reads TGTGCCAGCAGTAGGGGTCTTGGGGATTTTGGCTACACCTTC. Encoded protein: CASSRGLGDFGYTF.

The chain has TRBV10-3 and TRBJ1-3, with TRBD1 identical over 9 bases. This CDR3 contains 17 residues. Trimming at V came to 2 bases and at J to 2 bases, leaving 7 bases not matched to a gene. Germline V lookup: CDR1 ENHRY, CDR2 SYGVKD. This CDR3 is CAISEGLTGGAGNTIYF. The CDR3 bases are TGTGCCATCAGTGAGGGATTGACAGGGGGAGCTGGAAACACCATATATTTT.